The rows below give T cell receptor beta chains drawn from one sample of a study of blood T cells in healthy people across ages. TCRdb reprocessed the 5' RACE reads with MiXCR, giving one entry per CDR3 protein. The sample comprises some 1.1 million distinct CDR3 sequences, 30% to 40% of which are singletons, and about an eighth rests with the top ten. Material: blood. Receptors originate from a man younger than 30 in good health. Both conserved end residues are part of each CDR3.

V gene	J gene	CDR3 protein
TRBV7-2	TRBJ2-3	CASSLGGAATDTQYF
TRBV19	TRBJ2-5	CASSRRRAPQETQYF
TRBV4-1	TRBJ1-1	CASSPTGHGEAFF
TRBV7-2	TRBJ1-2	CASSLARRKFYGYTF
TRBV20-1	TRBJ1-2	CSPRGGGGNYGYTF
TRBV28	TRBJ1-1	CAGGTVNTEAFF
TRBV7-2	TRBJ1-2	CASSSLRARSYGYTF
TRBV4-3	TRBJ2-4	CASSQEGRGKGASGTSEQYF
TRBV10-3	TRBJ1-4	CAISATGSNEKLFF
TRBV6-2/TRBV6-3	TRBJ1-2	CASRETGEAYGYTF
TRBV5-6	TRBJ1-4	CASSFQGVGEKLFF
TRBV20-1	TRBJ2-1	CSARDVLAGGPGVNEQFF
TRBV10-3	TRBJ2-7	CAISEVLANNEQYF
TRBV11-2	TRBJ2-6	CASSLEVLRGSGANVLTF
TRBV12-3/TRBV12-4	TRBJ2-1	CASRLTSGAHSEQFF